Below, 11 T cell receptor beta chains from the same sample are listed, as sequenced in a study of lymphopenia after photon versus proton radiotherapy. Generated by immunoSEQ multiplex PCR, the TCRdb table keeps only in-frame clones and is missing some. The top ten hold 14% of the sample, which has 25,000 to 40,000 clones, 84% seen once. The sequences come from peripheral blood, collected from a patient treated with proton-based radiotherapy. The source of these receptors is a woman in her 70s with pancreatic cancer.

The V and J genes are TRBV6-6 and TRBJ2-5; the match to TRBD1 covers 7 bases. This CDR3 contains 14 residues. The V gene end was trimmed by 6 bases and the J gene end by 2 bases; junction bases not matched to a gene: 6. Per the germline V gene, CDR1 is MNHNY and CDR2 is SVGAGI (reference sequence). CDR3 region: CASSRDRVQETQYF. The CDR3 nucleotides read TGTGCCAGCAGCCGCGACAGGGTTCAAGAGACCCAGTACTTC.

The gene calls are TRBV18 and TRBJ2-3; tentatively, D is TRBD1 (7 bases). The CDR3 is 15 amino acids. Trimming removed 6 bases at V and 2 bases at J, with 15 bases between. Per the germline V gene, CDR1 is KGHSH and CDR2 is LQKENI. This CDR3 reads CASSPGDSYTDTQYF. The CDR3 DNA follows: TGTGCCAGCTCTCCGGGGGACAGCTACACAGATACGCAGTATTTT.

The genes are TRBV10-3 and TRBJ1-2; D possibly corresponds to TRBD1 (5 bases). This CDR3 contains 17 residues. The V gene's germline CDR1 is ENHRY and CDR2 SYGVKD. V was cut by 6 bases and J by 2 bases, with 22 bases left in between. Here the CDR3 reads CAISTLGTGSQNYGYTF. The CDR3 coding sequence is TGTGCCATCAGCACCCTCGGGACGGGGTCCCAGAACTATGGCTACACCTTC.

The rearrangement joins TRBV10-3 to TRBJ1-1; perhaps TRBD1 as D (5 bases). V was pared by 3 bases and J by 2 bases, with 13 bases between. The germline V gene has CDR1 ENHRY and CDR2 SYGVKD. CDR3 length: 15 residues. CDR3 protein: CAISDGAGLNTEAFF. CDR3 bases: TGTGCCATCAGTGACGGGGCAGGGTTAAACACTGAAGCTTTCTTT.

The chain carries TRBV28 and TRBJ2-7, with 9 bases that match TRBD2. J lost 5 bases, V lost 3 bases, and 2 bases had no gene match. The CDR3 spans 13 residues. Germline-derived CDR1 and CDR2 are MDHEN and SYDVKM. CDR3 residues: CASSFVAGDEQYF. The CDR3 bases are TGTGCCAGCAGTTTCGTAGCGGGAGACGAGCAGTACTTC. Full variable domain (missing parts from reference TRBV28 and TRBJ2-7): DVKVTQSSRYLVKRTGEKVFLECVQDMDHENMFWYRQDPGLGLRLIYFSYDVKMKEKGDIPEGYSVSREKKERFSLILESASTNQTSMYLCASSFVAGDEQYFGPGTRLTVT.

The chain carries TRBV27 and TRBJ1-2; TRBD1 might be the D (6 bases). Trimming left V 2 bases short and J 5 bases short, with 9 bases between. CDR3 length equals 13 residues. CDR1 is MNHEY, CDR2 SMNVEV, per germline (reference sequence). In DNA form, the CDR3 reads TGTGCCAGCAGTTTAACTGGGACATATGGCTACACCTTC. Translated, it gives CASSLTGTYGYTF.

A few counts support this clone. V and J are TRBV10-3 and TRBJ2-7, with 7 bases fitting TRBD2. Losses at the gene ends were 8 bases for V and 0 bases for J; bases not matched to a gene: 1. Germline V gene sequence: CDR1 ENHRY, CDR2 SYGVKD. The CDR3 is 12 amino acids. The CDR3 DNA is TGTGCCATCGCGGGGGACTCCTACGAGCAGTACTTC. This gives the protein CAIAGDSYEQYF.

This clone has more than one count but fewer than ten. This sequence joins TRBV18 and TRBJ1-1, with D tentatively TRBD1 (6 bases). Germline V gives CDR1 KGHSH, CDR2 LQKENI. The CDR3 contains 14 residues. Trimming stripped 4 bases from V and 5 bases from J, with 14 bases between. The CDR3 DNA sequence: TGTGCCAGCTCACTCGGAGGGGGTTTGACTGAAGCTTTCTTT. Encoded protein: CASSLGGGLTEAFF.

The gene calls are TRBV11-3 and TRBJ2-7, with a tentative D call TRBD2 (7 bases). The germline gives CDR1 SGHNT, CDR2 YENEEA. This CDR3 is 16 amino acids long. The V and J ends lost 0 bases and 1 base respectively, with 13 bases between them. CDR3 residues: CASSLDTGTTSYEQYF. The CDR3 bases are TGTGCCAGCAGCTTAGATACAGGGACTACTTCCTACGAGCAGTACTTC.

The chain couples TRBV25-1 to TRBJ2-7; the match to TRBD1 covers 7 bases. This CDR3 spans 14 amino acids. The V and J ends lost 3 bases and 2 bases, in that order; junction bases with no gene match: 4. From germline, CDR1 is MGHDK and CDR2 SYGVNS. The CDR3: CASSEGQQTYEQYF. The CDR3 bases are TGTGCCAGCAGTGAGGGACAGCAAACCTACGAGCAGTACTTC.

V usage is TRBV28 and J usage is TRBJ2-2; D perhaps matches TRBD1 (5 bases). Trimming stripped 5 bases from V and 2 bases from J, with 12 bases between. Germline-derived CDR1 and CDR2 are MDHEN and SYDVKM. The CDR3 is made up of 15 amino acids. CDR3 sequence: CASSLTVLNTGELFF. The CDR3 DNA is TGTGCCAGCAGTCTGACAGTCCTTAACACCGGGGAGCTGTTTTTT.